The 12 T cell receptor beta chains below were found in one sample sequenced in a study of cytomegalovirus exposure and HLA in healthy donors. PCR primers comprised 60 Vbeta and 13 Jbeta primers. Clones were read by immunoSEQ multiplex PCR, and TCRdb kept only the in-frame ones, dropping some. Of 100,000 to 150,000 clones listed, around 82% are singletons. The sample taken for sequencing was PBMCs. These receptors were collected from a man aged 30-40 years in good health and CMV-seropositive.

This clone was seen once. J is TRBJ2-5 and V is TRBV9, with TRBD2 identical over 10 bases. CDR3 length: 17 amino acids. Germline trimming cut 2 bases from V and 5 bases from J; bases unmatched to any gene: 12. Germline V gene data show CDR1 as SGDLS and CDR2 as YYNGEE. The CDR3 reads CASSVPRLLAGDETQYF. Here the CDR3 DNA reads TGTGCCAGCAGCGTCCCCCGTTTGCTAGCGGGAGACGAGACCCAGTACTTC. Supplemented by reference TRBV9 and TRBJ2-5, the full variable domain reads DSGVTQTPKHLITATGQRVTLRCSPRSGDLSVYWYQQSLDQGLQFLIQYYNGEERAKGNILERFSAQQFPDLHSELNLSSLELGDSALYFCASSVPRLLAGDETQYFGPGTRLLVL.

V gene TRBV16 combines with J gene TRBJ2-7, with D perhaps TRBD2 (5 bases). CDR3 length equals 14 residues. Trimming removed 4 bases at V and 6 bases at J, with 16 bases between. Per the germline V gene, CDR1 is KGHSY and CDR2 is FQNENV. CDR3 residues: CASSPPGMFGEQYF. DNA for the CDR3: TGTGCCAGCAGCCCCCCCGGGATGTTCGGCGAGCAGTACTTC.

CDR3 loop: CASSVRYEQYF. The CDR3 nucleotides are TGTGCCAGCAGTGTTCGGTACGAGCAGTACTTC. This rearrangement joins TRBV2 to TRBJ2-7; D gene uncertain. This CDR3 contains 11 residues. Per the germline V gene, CDR1 is SNHLY and CDR2 is FYNNEI. Trimming removed 4 bases at V and 4 bases at J, with 5 bases between. Full variable domain (remainder filled in from reference TRBV2 and TRBJ2-7): EPEVTQTPSHQVTQMGQEVILRCVPISNHLYFYWYRQILGQKVEFLVSFYNNEISEKSEIFDDQFSVERPDGSNFTLKIRSTKLEDSAMYFCASSVRYEQYFGPGTRLTVT.

The chain is built from TRBV30 and TRBJ2-7; 12 positions match TRBD2. This CDR3 is built from 14 residues. V shed 2 bases and J 5 bases; nucleotides not matched to a gene: 4. The V gene's germline CDR1 is GTSNPN and CDR2 SVGIG (reference sequence). The DNA of the CDR3 is TGTGCCTGGAGTCGGACTAGCGGGACCGACGAGCAGTACTTC. It encodes CAWSRTSGTDEQYF.

This clone was seen once. The chain uses TRBV10-2 and TRBJ2-1, with 10 bases that match TRBD2. V shed 5 bases and J 9 bases; nucleotides not matched to a gene: 7. The CDR3 length is 14 residues. Germline V lookup: CDR1 WSHSY, CDR2 SAAADI. This chain's CDR3 is CASSSLAGAGEQFF. CDR3 DNA: TGCGCCAGCAGTTCCCTAGCGGGAGCAGGTGAGCAGTTCTTC.

The chain employs TRBV7-2 and TRBJ2-7; 9 nucleotides match TRBD1. Losses at the gene ends were 1 base for V and 3 bases for J; bases not matched to a gene: 4. The CDR3 spans 15 residues. Germline V gene sequence: CDR1 SGHTA, CDR2 FQGNSA. Written as DNA, the CDR3 is TGTGCCAGCAGCTTAGTTCCGGGACAGGGCTACGAGCAGTACTTC. As protein: CASSLVPGQGYEQYF.

The sample holds a few counts of this clone. This chain uses TRBV15 with TRBJ2-1, with D uncertain. The CDR3 spans 13 residues. Germline CDR1 is LNHNV and CDR2 is YYDKDF (reference sequence). With 0 bases removed from V and 10 bases from J, the gap between germline ends came to 10 bases. CDR3 loop: CATSRDLSTEQFF. The CDR3 DNA is TGTGCCACCAGCAGAGATTTGAGTACGGAGCAGTTCTTC.

The V and J genes are TRBV6-6 and TRBJ2-5; TRBD2 might be the D (5 bases). Trimming took 6 bases from V and 4 from J, leaving 12 bases between them. Germline V gives CDR1 MNHNY, CDR2 SVGAGI (reference sequence). This CDR3 has 13 amino acids. For the CDR3, the DNA is TGTGCCAGCAGGGACTGGAAAGTAGAGACCCAGTACTTC. Protein sequence: CASRDWKVETQYF.

The J gene is TRBJ2-3, the V gene TRBV5-1, with a weak D call TRBD1 (5 bases). This CDR3 has 14 residues. CDR1 and CDR2 (germline): SGHRS, YFSETQ. V lost 0 bases and J 0 bases, leaving 5 bases between the germline ends. CDR3 sequence (DNA): TGCGCCAGCAGCTTGGGACAGAGCACAGATACGCAGTATTTT. The encoded protein is CASSLGQSTDTQYF.

J is TRBJ2-1 and V is TRBV28; 9 bases are a match to TRBD2. With V trimmed by 6 bases and J by 6 bases, 12 bases remained unmatched. Germline assignment: CDR1 MDHEN and CDR2 SYDVKM. The CDR3 loop spans 16 amino acids. CDR3 region: CASRSGGRAGRNEQFF. CDR3 in DNA: TGTGCCAGCAGGAGTGGCGGGAGGGCCGGGCGCAATGAGCAGTTCTTC.

This clone was picked up a small number of times. The rearrangement joins TRBV4-3 to TRBJ2-7; 8 nucleotides agree with TRBD2. The CDR3 totals 21 residues. The V gene end was trimmed by 0 bases and the J gene end by 3 bases; junction bases not matched to a gene: 22. From germline, CDR1 is LGHNA and CDR2 YSLEER. The CDR3 here is CASSQDEANGRAEFSLYEQYF. The CDR3 DNA sequence: TGCGCCAGCAGCCAAGATGAGGCGAACGGGAGGGCTGAGTTTTCCCTCTACGAGCAGTACTTC.

The chain uses TRBV7-6 and TRBJ2-1, with 8 positions matching TRBD2. This CDR3 spans 17 amino acids. V dropped 5 bases and J dropped 4; count of bases not matched to a gene: 13. Germline CDR1 SGHVS, CDR2 FNYEAQ. CDR3 region: CASSLIRSGSRYNEQFF. The CDR3 nucleotides are TGTGCCAGCAGCCTAATTCGGAGCGGGAGTAGGTACAATGAGCAGTTCTTC.